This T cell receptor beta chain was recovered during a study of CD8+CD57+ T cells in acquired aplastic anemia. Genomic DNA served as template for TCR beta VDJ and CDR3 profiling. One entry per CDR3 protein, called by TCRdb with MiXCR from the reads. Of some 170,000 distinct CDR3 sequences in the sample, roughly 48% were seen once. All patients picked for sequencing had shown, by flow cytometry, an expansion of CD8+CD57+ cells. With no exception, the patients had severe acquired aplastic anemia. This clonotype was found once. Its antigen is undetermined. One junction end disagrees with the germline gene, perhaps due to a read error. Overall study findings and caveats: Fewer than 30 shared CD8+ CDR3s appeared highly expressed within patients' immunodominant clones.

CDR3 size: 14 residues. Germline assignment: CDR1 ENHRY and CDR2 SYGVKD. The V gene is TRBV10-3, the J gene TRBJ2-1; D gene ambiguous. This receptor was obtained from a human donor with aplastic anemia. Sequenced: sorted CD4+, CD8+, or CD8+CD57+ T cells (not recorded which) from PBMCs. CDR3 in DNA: TGTGCCAGCAGTTGGGTAGGACCCACCAATGAGCAGTTCTTC. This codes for CASSWVGPTNEQFF.